This T cell receptor beta chain appears in the sequencing data of a study of blood T cell repertoires in COVID-19. This CDR3 is built from 18 residues. V shed 0 bases and J shed 2 bases, with 19 bases lying between them. Germline CDR1 is SGHRS and CDR2 is YFSETQ. Clones were read by immunoSEQ multiplex PCR, and TCRdb kept only the in-frame ones, dropping some. The table has around 210,000 clones, roughly 84% seen once. This TCR came from a human donor in a cohort sampled during active COVID-19. The sample was peripheral blood. V is TRBV5-1 and J is TRBJ2-3; possibly TRBD2 for D (7 bases). The CDR3 coding sequence is TGCGCCAGCAGCTTGGGTCCCCAAAGGGGGGGGTACACAGATACGCAGTATTTT. This gives the protein CASSLGPQRGGYTDTQYF.